This passage covers 21 T cell receptor beta chains from one sample sequenced in a study of beta chain features in type 1 diabetes. The sequenced template was cDNA made from the entire isolated RNA. The table came from immunoSEQ multiplex PCR; TCRdb's copy has only in-frame clones and leaves some out. The profile covers about 290,000 clones, with roughly 8% appearing a single time and over 0.8% taken by the ten largest. Sequenced: central memory CD4+ T cells from blood. These TCRs come from a woman between 18 and 30 years old in good health.

The V gene is TRBV5-6, the J gene TRBJ2-5; 7 nucleotides align to TRBD2. CDR3 length equals 15 residues. Germline CDR1 SGHDT, CDR2 YYEEEE. V dropped 4 bases and J dropped 1; count of bases not matched to a gene: 7. CDR3 DNA sequence: TGTGCCAGCAGCCAAACGGGGGGAAGCCAAGAGACCCAGTACTTC. Translated, it gives CASSQTGGSQETQYF. Combining the CDR3 with reference TRBV5-6 and TRBJ2-5 gives the whole variable domain DAGVTQSPTHLIKTRGQQVTLRCSPKSGHDTVSWYQQALGQGPQFIFQYYEEEERQRGNFPDRFSGHQFPNYSSELNVNALLLGDSALYLCASSQTGGSQETQYFGPGTRLLVL.

This clone was detected a few times. This chain uses TRBV11-3 with TRBJ2-5; D not certain. V shed 4 bases and J shed 5 bases, with 17 bases lying between them. The CDR3 runs 15 residues. The germline V gene encodes CDR1 SGHNT and CDR2 YENEEA. The CDR3 coding sequence is TGTGCCAGCAGCTGGGCCAAGGCCTTGGGTGAGACCCAGTACTTC. Protein: CASSWAKALGETQYF.

This clone was observed a handful of times. The V and J genes are TRBV7-6 and TRBJ2-5; D call uncertain. The CDR3 totals 13 residues. The ends were cut back, 6 bases at V and 5 bases at J, with 13 bases in the middle. The germline V gene encodes CDR1 SGHVS and CDR2 FNYEAQ. CDR3: CASSPTTGETQYF. The CDR3 nucleotides are TGTGCCAGCAGTCCTACCACTGGTGAGACCCAGTACTTC.

The gene calls are TRBV10-3 and TRBJ2-3; 7 nucleotides line up with TRBD1. CDR1 and CDR2 from the germline V gene are ENHRY and SYGVKD. The CDR3 covers 15 residues. Germline trimming cut 6 bases from V and 3 bases from J; bases unmatched to any gene: 9. The CDR3 protein is CAIRDRTGPTDTQYF. For the CDR3, the DNA is TGTGCCATCAGAGACAGGACAGGACCGACAGATACGCAGTATTTT.

This clone was observed a handful of times. The rearrangement links TRBV7-3 to TRBJ2-4, with D possibly being TRBD1 (5 bases). V was pared by 2 bases and J by 1 base, with 15 bases between. The CDR3 is 17 amino acids. Germline V gives CDR1 SGHTA, CDR2 FQGTGA. This CDR3 reads CASSLGQVPAAKNIQYF. CDR3 DNA sequence: TGTGCCAGCAGCTTAGGACAAGTGCCAGCGGCCAAAAACATTCAGTACTTC.

This clone was recorded at least ten times. The gene calls are TRBV5-1 and TRBJ2-3; 7 bases fit TRBD1. There are 14 residues in the CDR3. Trimming cost V 4 bases and J 4 bases; bases outside gene matches: 6. The germline V gene has CDR1 SGHRS and CDR2 YFSETQ. This CDR3 reads CASSTSTGSDTQYF. The CDR3 coding sequence is TGCGCCAGCAGCACTTCGACAGGGTCAGATACGCAGTATTTT.

The V gene is TRBV19, the J gene TRBJ1-5; the match to TRBD1 covers 10 bases. The CDR3 has 18 amino acids. Germline lookup yields CDR1 LNHDA and CDR2 SQIVND (reference sequence). V lost 4 bases and J lost 4; bases outside the gene matches: 13. CDR3 region: CASSTRDRGRSRNQPQHF. CDR3 DNA sequence: TGTGCCAGTAGTACCCGGGACAGGGGAAGAAGTAGGAATCAGCCCCAGCATTTT.

This clone has just a few counts. This rearrangement joins TRBV30 to TRBJ2-1; no reliable D call. CDR3 length equals 15 residues. From germline, CDR1 is GTSNPN and CDR2 SVGIG (reference sequence). V shed 0 bases and J shed 4 bases, with 13 bases lying between them. DNA of the CDR3: TGTGCCTGGAGTGTACGTGGCGGCCAGTACAATGAGCAGTTCTTC. Translated: CAWSVRGGQYNEQFF.

The rearrangement links TRBV29-1 to TRBJ1-5; no reliable D call. This CDR3 comprises 15 residues. Trimming took 6 bases from V and 4 from J, leaving 19 bases between them. CDR1 is SQVTM, CDR2 ANQGSEA, per germline. The CDR3 spells CSVRDGPANNQPQHF. CDR3 DNA sequence: TGCAGCGTGCGGGATGGGCCTGCTAATAATCAGCCCCAGCATTTT. Drawing the rest from reference TRBV29-1 and TRBJ1-5, the complete variable domain is SAVISQKPSRDICQRGTSLTIQCQVDSQVTMMFWYRQQPGQSLTLIATANQGSEATYESGFVIDKFPISRPNLTFSTLTVSNMSPEDSSIYLCSVRDGPANNQPQHFGDGTRLSIL.

In its sample, this clone was seen a few times. The chain uses TRBV11-3 and TRBJ2-1; D remains ambiguous. The ends were cut back, 1 base at V and 7 bases at J, with 14 bases in the middle. This CDR3 has 15 amino acids. CDR1 and CDR2 (germline): SGHNT, YENEEA. CDR3 region: CASSLGVNRLNEQFF. The CDR3, as DNA: TGTGCCAGCAGCTTAGGAGTAAATCGGTTAAATGAGCAGTTCTTC.

This clone was picked up many times. One junction end disagrees with the germline gene, perhaps due to a read error. The chain is built from TRBV18 and TRBJ2-7; TRBD1 might be the D (7 bases). The CDR3 consists of 12 residues. From germline, CDR1 is KGHSH and CDR2 LQKENI. CDR3 residues: CASSGSGQVSIF. CDR3 DNA sequence: TGTGCCAGCTCCGGGAGCGGACAGGTCTCAATCTTC.

The chain has TRBV5-4 and TRBJ1-2, with D possibly being TRBD1 (5 bases). Trimming stripped 0 bases from V and 10 bases from J, with 22 bases between. From germline, CDR1 is SGHNT and CDR2 YYREEE (reference sequence). The CDR3 consists of 16 residues. For the CDR3, the DNA is TGTGCCAGCAGCTTGGGGGAGGGGTCCTACCCTCGCGTCTACACCTTC. This sequence encodes CASSLGEGSYPRVYTF.

This clone appeared a few times. The chain is built from TRBV14 and TRBJ1-3; TRBD1 matches 7 bases. This CDR3 has 16 residues. V lost 3 bases and J lost 0; bases outside the gene matches: 5. The germline V gene has CDR1 SGHDN and CDR2 FVKESK. CDR3 region: CASSQWDSASGNTIYF. The CDR3 DNA reads TGTGCCAGCAGCCAGTGGGACAGCGCCTCTGGAAACACCATATATTTT.

Written as DNA, the CDR3 is TGCGCCAGCAGCTCCGGCGGCCGCAGGCGCAATGAAAAACTGTTTTTT. Protein: CASSSGGRRRNEKLFF. The chain recombines TRBV5-1 with TRBJ1-4, with D unclear. The CDR3 runs to 16 residues. V dropped 3 bases and J dropped 5 bases, with 17 bases sitting between them. Germline lookup yields CDR1 SGHRS and CDR2 YFSETQ.

V and J are TRBV15 and TRBJ1-2; D is unresolved. Trimming cost V 2 bases and J 9 bases, with 10 bases left between them. The CDR3 runs to 12 residues. In germline, CDR1 is LNHNV, CDR2 YYDKDF (reference sequence). CDR3 DNA sequence: TGTGCCACCAGCAGACCGTACGAAAGCTACACCTTC. This codes for CATSRPYESYTF.

The chain uses TRBV18 and TRBJ2-7; D is tentatively TRBD1 or TRBD2 (6 bases each). This CDR3 has 15 residues. The V end lost 8 bases, the J end lost 4 bases, and 21 bases lay between the germline ends. Germline V gene lookup returns CDR1 KGHSH and CDR2 LQKENI. CDR3 residues: CASSRGPGLEYEQYF. The CDR3 DNA reads as TGTGCCAGCAGTCGGGGGCCAGGGCTTGAGTACGAGCAGTACTTC.

The chain joins TRBV6-6 to TRBJ1-2; 8 nucleotides align to TRBD1. The germline gives CDR1 MNHNY, CDR2 SVGAGI (reference sequence). The CDR3 totals 13 residues. V lost 10 bases to trimming and J lost 6 bases; unmatched junction nucleotides: 10. The CDR3, as DNA: TGTGCCATCAATAGACAGGGGCGGGATGGCTACACCTTC. It specifies CAINRQGRDGYTF.

This clone was seen ten or more times. The chain is built from TRBV7-9 and TRBJ1-2; D remains unclear. Germline V gene sequence: CDR1 SEHNR, CDR2 FQNEAQ (reference sequence). V lost 4 bases and J lost 8, with 14 bases in between. This CDR3 comprises 13 residues. The CDR3 sequence is CASSWYSAEGYTF. CDR3 in DNA: TGTGCCAGCAGCTGGTACAGTGCGGAGGGCTACACCTTC.

This clone appeared a few times. The rearrangement joins TRBV19 to TRBJ2-5; TRBD2 matches 8 bases. The CDR3 totals 15 residues. The V gene's germline CDR1 is LNHDA and CDR2 SQIVND (reference sequence). Trimming took 5 bases from V and 2 from J; bases not matched to a gene: 7. The CDR3 here is CASSHREGRQETQYF. CDR3 DNA: TGTGCCAGTAGTCATCGGGAGGGGAGGCAAGAGACCCAGTACTTC.

Details on this clone: Other DNA sequences of this sample code for an identical CDR3. The CDR3 DNA follows: TGTGCCAGCAGCTTAGCCCCGGGAAATCAGCCCCAGCATTTT. Encoded protein: CASSLAPGNQPQHF. The chain carries TRBV7-2 and TRBJ1-5; D call uncertain. V gave up 0 bases and J gave up 4 bases, with 7 bases separating them. CDR3 size: 14 residues. From germline, CDR1 is SGHTA and CDR2 FQGNSA.

This clone was counted at least ten times. The genes are TRBV5-1 and TRBJ2-6; D gene uncertain. V was pared by 5 bases and J by 2 bases, with 8 bases between. From germline, CDR1 is SGHRS and CDR2 YFSETQ. The CDR3 sequence is 14 residues long. The CDR3: CASRRSAGANVLTF. CDR3 in DNA: TGCGCCAGCAGAAGGAGCGCTGGGGCCAACGTCCTGACTTTC.